This TCR beta chain was identified during a study of cytomegalovirus exposure and HLA in healthy donors. Germline V gene data show CDR1 as LNHDA and CDR2 as SQIVND (reference sequence). The CDR3 extends over 14 amino acids. 13 Jbeta primers and 60 Vbeta primers were used for the PCR. Clones were read by immunoSEQ multiplex PCR, and TCRdb kept only the in-frame ones, dropping some. The sample records some 150,000 clones, around 75% being singletons. This clone was observed a few times. A read error may produce the germline difference seen at one junction end. The material sequenced was PBMCs. The chain links TRBV19 to TRBJ2-1; TRBD2 matches at 15 bases. This TCR came from a woman in her twenties or thirties in good health and CMV-seronegative. CDR3: CASSMGTSGGSAIF. In DNA, the CDR3 is TGTGCCAGTAGTATGGGGACTAGCGGGGGGTCTGCCATCTTC.